This entry lists 20 T cell receptor beta chains sequenced from one sample in a study of T cell repertoires in cytomegalovirus infection. TCRdb redid the calling of the reads with MiXCR, one entry per CDR3 protein. The data hold about 770,000 distinct CDR3 sequences, with under 35% observed a single time. Antigens of these TCRs are unknown. The material was cultured CD8+ T cells from PBMCs, obtained from culture after CMV antigen stimulation. Receptor source: a human donor in good health (CMV status not recorded). Some clones in this sample may be carry-over from other donors' samples.

The rearrangement joins TRBV12-3 or TRBV12-4 to TRBJ1-5; no clear D gene. CDR3 length: 15 residues. The germline V and J ends were trimmed by 4 bases and 5 bases, with 15 bases remaining between them. In nucleotides, the CDR3 is TGTGCCAGCAGTTCCTCGGGGAGCCCTCATCAGCCCCAGCATTTT. Translation: CASSSSGSPHQPQHF.

In this sample, this clonotype turned up many times. The chain is built from TRBV7-8 and TRBJ2-7; D unclear. In germline, CDR1 is SGHVS, CDR2 FQNEAQ. V was trimmed by 5 bases and J by 3 bases, leaving 29 bases between them. The CDR3 length is 19 residues. The CDR3, as DNA: TGTGCCAGCAGCGCAGGAAGGTCCCGAGACACTCAGGATCACTACGAGCAGTACTTC. Translation: CASSAGRSRDTQDHYEQYF.

In nucleotides, the CDR3 is TGTGCCAGCATCACCCCCCGGCCTGGCTACACCTTC. Amino acid sequence: CASITPRPGYTF. The chain has TRBV7-2 and TRBJ1-2, with D unresolved. V was pared by 7 bases and J by 7 bases, with 13 bases between. CDR1 and CDR2 from the germline V gene are SGHTA and FQGNSA. The length of the CDR3 is 12 residues.

This clonotype was picked up a small number of times. The genes are TRBV7-6 and TRBJ1-4; D gene uncertain. There are 16 residues in the CDR3. V shed 1 base and J shed 8 bases, with 17 bases lying between them. Germline lookup yields CDR1 SGHVS and CDR2 FNYEAQ. CDR3 region: CASSLEASPGGEKLFF. DNA for the CDR3: TGTGCCAGCAGCTTAGAAGCCTCACCTGGAGGGGAAAAACTGTTTTTT. Full variable domain (outside the CDR3, taken from reference TRBV7-6 and TRBJ1-4): GAGVSQSPRYKVTKRGQDVALRCDPISGHVSLYWYRQALGQGPEFLTYFNYEAQQDKSGLPNDRFSAERPEGSISTLTIQRTEQRDSAMYRCASSLEASPGGEKLFFGSGTQLSVL.

This chain uses TRBV5-8 with TRBJ2-7; D unresolved. The CDR3 has 13 residues. Germline V gene lookup returns CDR1 SGHTS and CDR2 YDEGEE. Trimming shortened V by 0 bases and J by 3 bases, and 7 bases separated the two germline ends. The CDR3 DNA sequence: TGTGCCAGCAGCTTGGAAATGGGCTACGAGCAGTACTTC. This gives the protein CASSLEMGYEQYF.

This clonotype has more than one count but fewer than ten. V usage is TRBV7-9 and J usage is TRBJ1-2; D remains unclear. The CDR3 length is 14 residues. The V end lost 5 bases, the J end lost 3 bases, and 13 bases lay between the germline ends. The germline V gene has CDR1 SEHNR and CDR2 FQNEAQ (reference sequence). The CDR3 coding sequence is TGTGCCAGCAGCCCGGGAGGTCTTGACTATGGCTACACCTTC. Residues: CASSPGGLDYGYTF.

The sample holds many counts of this clonotype. The chain uses TRBV7-2 and TRBJ2-3; 11 bases map to TRBD2. This CDR3 contains 15 residues. From germline, CDR1 is SGHTA and CDR2 FQGNSA. V was pared by 5 bases and J by 3 bases, with 4 bases of the junction left unmatched. The CDR3, as DNA: TGTGCCAGCAGCCAGACTAGCGGGGAGACAGATACGCAGTATTTT. Amino acids: CASSQTSGETDTQYF. Full variable domain (missing parts from reference TRBV7-2 and TRBJ2-3): GAGVSQSPSNKVTEKGKDVELRCDPISGHTALYWYRQSLGQGLEFLIYFQGNSAPDKSGLPSDRFSAERTGGSVSTLTIQRTQQEDSAVYLCASSQTSGETDTQYFGPGTRLTVL.

The chain joins TRBV4-3 to TRBJ2-1; maybe TRBD2 (6 bases). The V end lost 1 base, the J end lost 6 bases, and 10 bases lay between the germline ends. CDR1 is LGHNA and CDR2 is YSLEER in the germline V gene. The CDR3 contains 14 residues. The CDR3 loop reads CASSQVEGLNEQFF. As DNA, the CDR3 is TGCGCCAGCAGCCAAGTTGAGGGACTCAATGAGCAGTTCTTC.

This clonotype was seen more than once but under ten times. Here the CDR3 reads CASSRSGEAYNEQFF. The CDR3 DNA reads TGTGCCAGCAGCCGTAGCGGGGAGGCCTACAATGAGCAGTTCTTC. The chain has TRBV2 and TRBJ2-1; TRBD2 agrees at 8 bases. Germline V gives CDR1 SNHLY, CDR2 FYNNEI. The V and J ends lost 6 bases and 2 bases, in that order; junction bases with no gene match: 6. This CDR3 spans 15 amino acids.

The chain combines TRBV19 with TRBJ2-1, with D perhaps assigned TRBD1 or TRBD2 (5 bases each). This CDR3 spans 13 amino acids. Trimming removed 10 bases at V and 0 bases at J, with 10 bases between. Germline loops: CDR1 LNHDA, CDR2 SQIVND (reference sequence). DNA of the CDR3: TGTGCCACTGCAGGGAGCTCCTACAATGAGCAGTTCTTC. It translates to CATAGSSYNEQFF.

This clonotype was counted between two and nine times. This sequence joins TRBV28 and TRBJ1-5, with D unresolved. The ends were cut back, 4 bases at V and 0 bases at J, with 25 bases in the middle. CDR1 and CDR2 (germline): MDHEN, SYDVKM. The CDR3 loop spans 20 amino acids. The CDR3 sequence is CASSYTRLGNVESSNQPQHF. The CDR3 nucleotides read TGTGCCAGCAGTTACACCCGACTGGGTAATGTCGAGAGTAGCAATCAGCCCCAGCATTTT.

The chain combines TRBV27 with TRBJ2-3; D is undetermined. The CDR3 spans 12 residues. V gave up 7 bases and J gave up 1 base, with 6 bases separating them. Germline-derived CDR1 and CDR2 are MNHEY and SMNVEV (reference sequence). CDR3 bases: TGTGCCAGCACCACAGGCACAGATACGCAGTATTTT. Translating it yields CASTTGTDTQYF.

This clonotype was observed many times. The gene calls are TRBV18 and TRBJ1-1; 9 bases line up with TRBD1. The CDR3 contains 14 residues. V shed 2 bases, J shed 6 bases, and the junction held 4 bases outside the gene matches. Germline assignment: CDR1 KGHSH and CDR2 LQKENI. In DNA, the CDR3 is TGTGCCAGCTCACCAGGGACAGGGTCCCCTGAAGCTTTCTTT. As protein: CASSPGTGSPEAFF.

The chain couples TRBV4-1 to TRBJ1-5, with no clear D. V gave up 4 bases and J gave up 0 bases, with 10 bases separating them. CDR3 length: 15 amino acids. Germline lookup yields CDR1 MGHRA and CDR2 YSYEKL. The CDR3 region has the DNA TGCGCCAGCAGCCCTGGGTGGGATAGCAATCAGCCCCAGCATTTT. Translation gives CASSPGWDSNQPQHF.

The gene calls are TRBV15 and TRBJ2-1; possible D gene TRBD1, 6 bases. CDR1 is LNHNV and CDR2 is YYDKDF in the germline V gene (reference sequence). V shed 0 bases and J shed 5 bases, with 11 bases lying between them. This CDR3 comprises 15 residues. CDR3 sequence (DNA): TGTGCCACCAGCAGAGATCGAGGGGGAAACAATGAGCAGTTCTTC. It encodes CATSRDRGGNNEQFF. The whole variable domain, remainder taken from reference TRBV15 and TRBJ2-1, is DAMVIQNPRYQVTQFGKPVTLSCSQTLNHNVMYWYQQKSSQAPKLLFHYYDKDFNNEADTPDNFQSRRPNTSFCFLDIRSPGLGDTAMYLCATSRDRGGNNEQFFGPGTRLTVL.

This clonotype was counted at least ten times. The CDR3 loop reads CASSDDRGSNQPQHF. Here the CDR3 DNA reads TGTGCCAGCAGCGACGACAGGGGTAGCAATCAGCCCCAGCATTTT. The chain recombines TRBV7-2 with TRBJ1-5; TRBD1 matches at 8 bases. CDR1 and CDR2 (germline): SGHTA, FQGNSA. The CDR3 loop spans 15 amino acids. The ends lost 5 bases at V and 0 bases at J; junction bases unmatched: 3.

This clonotype was found many times. The chain has TRBV12-3 or TRBV12-4 and TRBJ2-1; D is ambiguous. V gave up 3 bases and J gave up 2 bases, with 5 bases separating them. The CDR3 sequence is 13 residues long. Here the CDR3 reads CASSFAAYNEQFF. CDR3 sequence (DNA): TGTGCCAGCAGTTTTGCCGCCTACAATGAGCAGTTCTTC.

The V and J genes are TRBV27 and TRBJ1-5; TRBD1 matches at 7 bases. The CDR3 sequence is 14 residues long. The J segment lost 10 bases and the V segment lost 0 bases, leaving 6 bases of the junction unmatched. Germline V gene lookup returns CDR1 MNHEY and CDR2 SMNVEV (reference sequence). The CDR3 loop is CASSLSRRGPPQHF. In nucleotides, the CDR3 is TGTGCCAGCAGTTTATCGAGAAGGGGGCCTCCCCAGCATTTT.

Concerning this clonotype: This may arise from a read error, as a much more abundant clone is one base away. This chain connects TRBV7-8 to TRBJ1-1; D unclear. With 1 base removed from V and 5 bases from J, the gap between germline ends came to 14 bases. CDR1 is SGHVS and CDR2 is FQNEAQ in the germline V gene. The CDR3 covers 15 residues. For the CDR3, the DNA is TGTGCCAGCAGCTTAGAAGTAGGAGGAAAAACTGAAGCTTTCTTT. This encodes CASSLEVGGKTEAFF.

The rearrangement uses TRBV7-9 and TRBJ2-7; D is uncertain. This CDR3 region has 13 residues. V was pared by 5 bases and J by 2 bases, with 10 bases between. CDR1 SEHNR and CDR2 FQNEAQ come from the germline V gene (reference sequence). The CDR3 region is CASSGPKAYEQYV. In DNA, the CDR3 is TGTGCCAGCAGCGGGCCGAAGGCCTACGAGCAGTACGTC.